This entry concerns a single T cell receptor (beta chain). Its antigen is unidentified. A much larger clone sits a single nucleotide away, making a read error possible. The CDR3 runs to 15 residues. Losses at the gene ends were 4 bases for V and 2 bases for J; bases not matched to a gene: 4. Germline CDR1 SGHTS, CDR2 YDEGEE. In each sample, at least 6.5 million PBMCs were isolated. The sample is drawn from a study of blood T cells in healthy people across ages. Alongside a J-beta primer mix, a sample-barcoded 5' primer served in a second PCR lasting 7 to 11 cycles. Per sample, CDR3-containing paired-end reads numbered at least 2.5 million. In TCRdb, the 5' RACE reads were re-called with MiXCR into one record per CDR3 protein. The repertoire includes around 400,000 distinct CDR3 sequences, approximately 47% of them detected once, and around 50% sits in the top ten. Study-level points and caveats: For the donors, CMV status was unknown and possibly confounded expanded clonotype changes.

The chain recombines TRBV5-8 with TRBJ2-3; 10 nucleotides line up with TRBD2. The sequence was obtained from a man aged 55 to 70 in good health. The sample consisted of blood. The CDR3: CASSLGTSDTDTQYF. CDR3 coding DNA: TGTGCCAGCAGCCTCGGGACTAGCGACACAGATACGCAGTATTTT.